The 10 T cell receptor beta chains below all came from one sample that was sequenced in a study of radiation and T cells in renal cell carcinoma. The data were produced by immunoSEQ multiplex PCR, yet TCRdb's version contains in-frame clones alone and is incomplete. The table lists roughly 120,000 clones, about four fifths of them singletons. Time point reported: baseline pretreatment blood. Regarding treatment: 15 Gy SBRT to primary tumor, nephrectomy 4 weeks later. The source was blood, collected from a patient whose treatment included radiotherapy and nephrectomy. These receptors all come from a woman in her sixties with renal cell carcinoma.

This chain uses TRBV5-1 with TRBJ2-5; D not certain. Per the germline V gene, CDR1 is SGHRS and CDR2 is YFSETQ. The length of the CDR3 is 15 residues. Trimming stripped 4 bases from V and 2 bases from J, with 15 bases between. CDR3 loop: CASSHPQISQETQYF. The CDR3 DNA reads TGCGCCAGCAGCCATCCACAGATTTCTCAAGAGACCCAGTACTTC.

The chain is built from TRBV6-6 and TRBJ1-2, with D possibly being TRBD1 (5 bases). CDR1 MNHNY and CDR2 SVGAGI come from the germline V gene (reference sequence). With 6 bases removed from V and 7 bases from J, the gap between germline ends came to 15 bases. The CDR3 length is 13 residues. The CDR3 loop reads CASSLSGAGGYTF. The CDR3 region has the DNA TGTGCCAGCAGCCTCAGCGGGGCGGGTGGCTACACCTTC.

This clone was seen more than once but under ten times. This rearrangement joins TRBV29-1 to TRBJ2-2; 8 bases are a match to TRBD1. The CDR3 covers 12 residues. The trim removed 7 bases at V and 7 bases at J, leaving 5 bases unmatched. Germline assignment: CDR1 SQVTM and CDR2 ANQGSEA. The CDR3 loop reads CSARGQNGELFF. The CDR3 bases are TGCAGCGCCAGGGGGCAGAACGGGGAGCTGTTTTTT.

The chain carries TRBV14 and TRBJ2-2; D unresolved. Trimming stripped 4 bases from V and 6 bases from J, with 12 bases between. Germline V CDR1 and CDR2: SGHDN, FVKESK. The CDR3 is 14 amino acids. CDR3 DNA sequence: TGTGCCAGCAGCCCTAGACAACTCCCCGGGGAGCTGTTTTTT. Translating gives CASSPRQLPGELFF.

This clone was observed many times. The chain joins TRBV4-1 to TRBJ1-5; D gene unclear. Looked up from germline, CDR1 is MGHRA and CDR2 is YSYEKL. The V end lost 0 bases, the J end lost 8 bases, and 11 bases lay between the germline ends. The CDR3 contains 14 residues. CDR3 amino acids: CASSQDPAEEPQHF. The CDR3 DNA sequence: TGCGCCAGCAGCCAAGATCCCGCGGAGGAGCCCCAGCATTTT.

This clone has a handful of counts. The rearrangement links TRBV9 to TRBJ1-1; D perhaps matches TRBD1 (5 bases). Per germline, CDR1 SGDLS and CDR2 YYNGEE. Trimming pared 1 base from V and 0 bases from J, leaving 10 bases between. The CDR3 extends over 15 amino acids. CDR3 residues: CASSVLSQVNTEAFF. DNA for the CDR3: TGTGCCAGCAGCGTATTGTCACAGGTGAACACTGAAGCTTTCTTT.

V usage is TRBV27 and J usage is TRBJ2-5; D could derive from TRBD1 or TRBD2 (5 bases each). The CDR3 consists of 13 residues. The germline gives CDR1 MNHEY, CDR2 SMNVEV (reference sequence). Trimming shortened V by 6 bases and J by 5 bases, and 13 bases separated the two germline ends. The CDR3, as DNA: TGTGCCAGCAGGGGGACCACGGGGGAGACCCAGTACTTC. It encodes CASRGTTGETQYF.

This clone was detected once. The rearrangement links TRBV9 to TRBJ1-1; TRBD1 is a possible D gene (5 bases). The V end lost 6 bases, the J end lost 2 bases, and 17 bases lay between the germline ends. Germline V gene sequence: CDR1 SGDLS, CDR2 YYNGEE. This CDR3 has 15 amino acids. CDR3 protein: CASTPTGGGNTEAFF. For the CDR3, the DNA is TGTGCCAGCACCCCAACCGGGGGGGGAAACACTGAAGCTTTCTTT. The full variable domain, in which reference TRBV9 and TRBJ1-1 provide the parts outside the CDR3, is DSGVTQTPKHLITATGQRVTLRCSPRSGDLSVYWYQQSLDQGLQFLIQYYNGEERAKGNILERFSAQQFPDLHSELNLSSLELGDSALYFCASTPTGGGNTEAFFGQGTRLTVV.

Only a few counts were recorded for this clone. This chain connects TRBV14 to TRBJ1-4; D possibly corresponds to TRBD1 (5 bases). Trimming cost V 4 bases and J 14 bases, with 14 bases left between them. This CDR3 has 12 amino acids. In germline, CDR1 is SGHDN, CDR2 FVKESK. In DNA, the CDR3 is TGTGCCAGCAGCCTCACCGGGGGTAACCTGTTTTTT. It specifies CASSLTGGNLFF.

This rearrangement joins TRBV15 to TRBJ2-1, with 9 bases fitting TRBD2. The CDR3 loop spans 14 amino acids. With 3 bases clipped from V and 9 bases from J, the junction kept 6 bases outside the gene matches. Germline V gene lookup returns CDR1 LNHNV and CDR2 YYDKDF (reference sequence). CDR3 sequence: CATSRLGGRGEQFF. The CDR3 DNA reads TGTGCCACCAGCAGGTTGGGCGGGAGGGGTGAGCAGTTCTTC.